A selection of T cell receptor beta chains follows, all from one sample in a study of blood T cell repertoires in COVID-19. Clones were sequenced by immunoSEQ multiplex PCR, and TCRdb holds only the in-frame ones, with some missing. Of over 200,000 clones detected, 70% to 90% appear once; the ten largest clones hold approximately 3.1%. The sample comprised PBMCs or T cells enriched from blood (not recorded which). Every receptor here comes from a woman between 50 and 59 years old in a cohort exposed to, infected with or recovered from COVID-19 (not recorded which). CDR3s include the opening cysteine and the closing phenylalanine or tryptophan. D genes are given only for firm matches. Clone size, where shown, is once, few, many, or a class for clones that have expanded.

>TRBV11-2|-|-|TRBJ2-7
CASSLEGGPYEQYF
TGTGCCAGCAGCTTAGAAGGCGGCCCCTACGAGCAGTACTTC
>TRBV9|-|-|TRBJ2-3
CASSVDGLTDTQYF
TGTGCCAGCAGCGTCGACGGACTCACAGATACGCAGTATTTT
>TRBV12-3/TRBV12-4|-|TRBD1|TRBJ1-2
CASSRTGGGYTF
TGTGCCAGCAGTAGGACAGGGGGCGGCTACACCTTC
>TRBV5-1|-|-|TRBJ1-2
CASSVGTGQGGYGYTF
TGCGCCAGCAGCGTCGGGACGGGCCAAGGGGGCTATGGCTACACCTTC
>TRBV3-1/TRBV3-2|-|-|TRBJ1-1
CASSPHRVEAFF
TGTGCCAGCAGCCCCCACCGGGTTGAAGCTTTCTTT
>TRBV3-1/TRBV3-2|-|-|TRBJ1-3
CASSDRSGFGNTIYF
TGTGCCAGCAGCGACCGGTCAGGGTTTGGAAACACCATATATTTT
>TRBV27|-|-|TRBJ1-3
CASSPRGGNTIYF
TGTGCCAGCAGTCCTAGGGGGGGAAACACCATATATTTT
>TRBV29-1|-|-|TRBJ2-7
CSVRVENGEQYF
TGCAGCGTCCGGGTCGAAAATGGGGAGCAGTACTTC
>TRBV3-1/TRBV3-2|-|-|TRBJ2-5
CASQGSRVGETQYF
TGTGCCAGCCAGGGCAGCAGAGTAGGCGAGACCCAGTACTTC
>TRBV5-1|-|-|TRBJ2-7
CASSRPGSASSYEQYF
TGCGCCAGCAGCCGCCCCGGGAGCGCGAGCTCCTACGAGCAGTACTTC
>TRBV5-1|-|-|TRBJ2-5
CASSLQGEETQYF
TGCGCCAGCAGCTTACAAGGGGAAGAGACCCAGTACTTC
>TRBV28|-|-|TRBJ1-4
CASSLGGAGEKLFF
TGTGCCAGCAGTTTAGGGGGGGCGGGTGAAAAACTGTTTTTT
>TRBV28|-|TRBD2|TRBJ2-7
CASSRPERGAPSDEQYF
TGTGCCAGCAGCCGTCCTGAGCGGGGGGCTCCCAGTGACGAGCAGTACTTC
>TRBV4-2|-|TRBD2|TRBJ2-3
CASSLGAGGGTDTQYF
TGTGCCAGCAGCCTTGGCGCGGGGGGAGGGACAGATACGCAGTATTTT
>TRBV7-2|-|TRBD2|TRBJ2-3
CASSLGLAGGVDTQYF
TGTGCCAGCAGCTTAGGGCTAGCGGGGGGAGTAGATACGCAGTATTTT
>TRBV6-2/TRBV6-3|-|TRBD2|TRBJ2-3
CASSYTIAGATDTQYF
TGTGCCAGCAGTTACACAATAGCGGGAGCCACAGATACGCAGTATTTT
>TRBV28|-|-|TRBJ1-1
CASTPHRNTEAFF
TGTGCCAGCACCCCCCACAGGAACACTGAAGCTTTCTTT
>TRBV27|-|-|TRBJ2-5
CASSTRGTGVQETQYF
TGTGCCAGCAGCACGCGGGGTACAGGGGTCCAAGAGACCCAGTACTTC
>TRBV6-5|-|-|TRBJ1-4
CASSYSEGSFEKLFF
TGTGCCAGCAGTTACTCGGAGGGATCATTCGAAAAACTGTTTTTT
>TRBV3-1/TRBV3-2|few|TRBD1|TRBJ1-4
CASSQAWPPRDRGEKLFF
TGTGCCAGCAGCCAAGCTTGGCCCCCCCGGGACAGGGGTGAAAAACTGTTTTTT
>TRBV5-1|-|-|TRBJ2-3
CASSLAGGGDTQYF
TGCGCCAGCAGCTTGGCCGGAGGCGGAGATACGCAGTATTTT
>TRBV30|-|-|TRBJ1-6
CAWAELTGGAASPLHF
TGTGCCTGGGCCGAACTTACGGGGGGCGCAGCCTCACCCCTCCACTTT
>TRBV25-1|-|TRBD1|TRBJ1-5
CASRQTGDQPQHF
TGTGCCAGCAGACAGACAGGGGACCAGCCCCAGCATTTT
>TRBV27|-|TRBD2|TRBJ2-1
CASSLDPGGPRNEQFF
TGTGCCAGCAGTTTAGATCCGGGGGGGCCGAGGAATGAGCAGTTCTTC
>TRBV7-2|-|-|TRBJ2-5
CASSLDLPGTQYF
TGTGCCAGCAGCTTAGACCTTCCCGGGACCCAGTACTTC
>TRBV19|few|-|TRBJ1-2
CASINIAGGPNYGYTF
TGTGCCAGTATCAACATTGCGGGGGGACCCAACTATGGCTACACCTTC
>TRBV12-5|-|TRBD1|TRBJ2-7
CASGLTLGSKPGQGNEQYF
TGTGCTAGTGGTCTTACCTTAGGTAGTAAACCGGGACAGGGTAACGAGCAGTACTTC
>TRBV28|-|-|TRBJ1-2
CASSLGTLDSFYGYTF
TGTGCCAGCAGCTTAGGGACCCTGGACAGCTTCTATGGCTACACCTTC
>TRBV25-1|-|TRBD1|TRBJ1-2
CASSSRDSLNYGYTF
TGTGCCAGCAGTTCACGGGACAGTCTTAACTATGGCTACACCTTC
>TRBV5-1|-|TRBD2|TRBJ2-7
CASSLIPAGVEQYF
TGCGCCAGCAGCTTGATCCCAGCGGGGGTCGAGCAGTACTTC
>TRBV2|few|-|TRBJ1-1
CAQQEGSMNTEAFF
TGTGCGCAGCAAGAGGGCTCCATGAACACTGAAGCTTTCTTT
>TRBV2|-|TRBD2|TRBJ2-7
CASYAGGSYEQYF
TGTGCCAGCTACGCCGGGGGGTCCTACGAGCAGTACTTC
>TRBV6-5|-|-|TRBJ2-7
CASSYGAGYSYEQYF
TGTGCCAGCAGTTACGGTGCAGGTTACTCCTACGAGCAGTACTTC
>TRBV3-1/TRBV3-2|-|-|TRBJ2-3
CASSQFGGDTQYF
TGTGCCAGCAGCCAGTTTGGCGGGGATACGCAGTATTTT
>TRBV9|once|TRBD2|TRBJ2-5
CASSVGGGRGVQETQYF
TGTGCCAGCAGCGTAGGCGGGGGGCGCGGGGTTCAAGAGACCCAGTACTTC
>TRBV10-2|-|TRBD2|TRBJ2-3
CASRRTSGTDTQYF
TGCGCCAGCAGAAGGACTAGCGGCACAGATACGCAGTATTTT
>TRBV11-2|-|-|TRBJ2-1
CASSVSRAYNEQFF
TGTGCCAGCAGCGTCTCGAGGGCCTACAATGAGCAGTTCTTC
>TRBV19|-|-|TRBJ2-5
CASSIIVQETQYF
TGTGCCAGTAGTATTATCGTCCAAGAGACCCAGTACTTC